Listed here are 18 T cell receptor beta chains from one sample, sequenced in a study of T cell clones after liver transplantation. Only in-frame clones appear in the TCRdb table, and some are missing; sequencing was by immunoSEQ multiplex PCR. Of about 120,000 clones listed, 90% are singletons. Sequencing used CD4+ T cells from blood, obtained 12 months after liver transplant. These receptors all stem from a human patient who received a liver transplant. A share of the T cells may be of graft donor origin.

This clone was observed once. The CDR3 nucleotides read TGTGCCAGCAGTGTAACAAGGGGTAGCACTAATGAAAAACTGTTTTTT. This gives the protein CASSVTRGSTNEKLFF. The chain has TRBV6-1 and TRBJ1-4, with a possible D match to TRBD1 (5 bases). This CDR3 is built from 16 residues. The germline gives CDR1 MNHNS, CDR2 SASEGT. With 4 bases removed from V and 2 bases from J, the gap between germline ends came to 14 bases.

The chain carries TRBV5-1 and TRBJ2-1; no clear D. The CDR3 consists of 13 residues. V was clipped by 0 bases and J by 5 bases, with 6 bases between them. CDR1 is SGHRS, CDR2 YFSETQ, per germline. The CDR3 nucleotides are TGCGCCAGCAGCTTGGCGGGCCACAATGAGCAGTTCTTC. It translates to CASSLAGHNEQFF.

This clone was recorded a few times. J is TRBJ2-7 and V is TRBV29-1, with 10 bases matching TRBD2. The junction had 9 bases not matched to a gene; V was cut back by 4 bases and J by 0 bases. The CDR3 has 16 amino acids. Germline CDR1 is SQVTM and CDR2 is ANQGSEA. The CDR3 DNA reads TGCAGCGTTGGACTCCTAGCGGGAGTCAGCTCCTACGAGCAGTACTTC. This gives the protein CSVGLLAGVSSYEQYF.

CDR3 nucleotides: TGTGCCAGCAGCTTAGCTAGCGGTAAAAACATTCAGTACTTC. Its protein product is CASSLASGKNIQYF. The V and J genes are TRBV7-6 and TRBJ2-4, with a tentative D call TRBD2 (6 bases). This CDR3 contains 14 residues. The germline V gene has CDR1 SGHVS and CDR2 FNYEAQ. Trimming shortened V by 0 bases and J by 4 bases, and 7 bases separated the two germline ends.

The chain recombines TRBV6-5 with TRBJ1-1, with TRBD1 as a possible D gene (5 bases). The CDR3 contains 12 residues. Germline V gives CDR1 MNHEY, CDR2 SVGAGI. The germline V and J ends were trimmed by 4 bases and 3 bases, with 6 bases remaining between them. The CDR3 bases are TGTGCCAGCAGTTTGGGGGACACTGAAGCTTTCTTT. Its translation: CASSLGDTEAFF.

V and J are TRBV29-1 and TRBJ2-3; 13 nucleotides line up with TRBD2. CDR1 SQVTM and CDR2 ANQGSEA come from the germline V gene. The CDR3 has 15 amino acids. V gave up 6 bases and J gave up 1 base; unmatched junction bases: 4. The CDR3 nucleotides read TGCAGCGTGGGGGGACTAGCGGGGCGCACAGATACGCAGTATTTT. Protein: CSVGGLAGRTDTQYF.

V is TRBV7-2 and J is TRBJ2-7; 9 bases are a match to TRBD1. CDR1 is SGHTA, CDR2 FQGNSA, per germline. The CDR3 length is 14 residues. The V gene end was trimmed by 4 bases and the J gene end by 5 bases; junction bases not matched to a gene: 6. The CDR3: CASSSDRGANEQYF. DNA for the CDR3: TGTGCCAGCAGCTCCGACAGGGGGGCCAACGAGCAGTACTTC.

This clone appeared once. The genes are TRBV6-1 and TRBJ2-5; D is undetermined. CDR3 length: 12 residues. V was shortened by 6 bases and J by 6 bases, with 11 bases between the two germline ends. The germline V gene has CDR1 MNHNS and CDR2 SASEGT. This chain's CDR3 is CASSPVEKTQYF. CDR3 nucleotide sequence: TGTGCCAGCAGCCCCGTCGAGAAGACCCAGTACTTC.

The chain recombines TRBV6-6 with TRBJ1-1, with D unresolved. Germline lookup yields CDR1 MNHNY and CDR2 SVGAGI (reference sequence). This CDR3 is built from 14 residues. The V and J ends lost 5 bases and 4 bases respectively, with 14 bases between them. CDR3 residues: CASSPGQRSTEAFF. In DNA, the CDR3 is TGTGCCAGCAGTCCCGGGCAGAGGAGCACTGAAGCTTTCTTT.

The count of this clone is one. V and J are TRBV2 and TRBJ1-1; D is unclear. Trimming shortened V by 6 bases and J by 1 base, and 9 bases separated the two germline ends. Germline loops: CDR1 SNHLY, CDR2 FYNNEI. This CDR3 contains 13 residues. CDR3 nucleotides: TGTGCCAGCAGCGATCAGCCGAACACTGAAGCTTTCTTT. As protein: CASSDQPNTEAFF.

The sample holds a few counts of this clone. This chain joins TRBV7-8 and TRBJ2-3; TRBD1 matches at 9 bases. CDR3 length: 17 residues. Unmatched junction bases numbered 7, after V lost 1 base and J lost 2 bases. Germline CDR1 and CDR2: SGHVS and FQNEAQ. In DNA form, the CDR3 reads TGTGCCAGCAGCTTAGGAATGGGACAGGGTTACACAGATACGCAGTATTTT. Its translation is CASSLGMGQGYTDTQYF.

The chain has TRBV18 and TRBJ1-3; D remains ambiguous. Germline loops: CDR1 KGHSH, CDR2 LQKENI. The V end lost 3 bases, the J end lost 0 bases, and 15 bases lay between the germline ends. There are 17 residues in the CDR3. The CDR3 region has the DNA TGTGCCAGCTCACCTGGCCTGAGGCAGCTCTCTGGAAACACCATATATTTT. Amino acids: CASSPGLRQLSGNTIYF.

The J gene is TRBJ2-2, the V gene TRBV28; maybe TRBD2 (6 bases). Germline CDR1 and CDR2: MDHEN and SYDVKM. The CDR3 has 14 amino acids. Trimming removed 6 bases from V and 4 bases from J, with 12 bases in between. CDR3 in amino acids: CASRTEGRTGELFF. The DNA of the CDR3 is TGTGCCAGCAGAACGGAGGGTCGCACCGGGGAGCTGTTTTTT.

The J gene is TRBJ1-5, the V gene TRBV19; no clear D. The CDR3 is 13 amino acids. Germline V gives CDR1 LNHDA, CDR2 SQIVND (reference sequence). V shed 5 bases and J shed 1 base, with 6 bases lying between them. The chain's CDR3 is CASSLTSNQPQHF. DNA for the CDR3: TGTGCCAGTAGTCTGACAAGCAATCAGCCCCAGCATTTT.

The V and J genes are TRBV6-5 and TRBJ2-2; tentative D call: TRBD1 (5 bases). CDR3 size: 15 residues. Germline CDR1 is MNHEY and CDR2 is SVGAGI. Trimming removed 4 bases from V and 6 bases from J, with 15 bases in between. The CDR3 nucleotides are TGTGCCAGCAGTTGGTCCAGTTGGGGCGCCGGGGAGCTGTTTTTT. Protein sequence: CASSWSSWGAGELFF.

The V call is TRBV7-8, the J call TRBJ1-1; maybe TRBD1 (5 bases). The CDR3 loop spans 15 amino acids. V was shortened by 1 base and J by 1 base, with 10 bases between the two germline ends. CDR1 and CDR2 (germline): SGHVS, FQNEAQ. Written as DNA, the CDR3 is TGTGCCAGCAGCTTAGGTCCAGGGAGGAACACTGAAGCTTTCTTT. This translates into CASSLGPGRNTEAFF.

This chain links TRBV28 with TRBJ2-7; TRBD1 aligns across 7 bases. CDR1 MDHEN and CDR2 SYDVKM come from the germline V gene. V gave up 6 bases and J gave up 2 bases; unmatched junction bases: 7. The CDR3 covers 14 residues. The CDR3 DNA sequence: TGTGCCAGCAGAATAACCGGGACAGCCTACGAGCAGTACTTC. Translated: CASRITGTAYEQYF. Full variable domain (outside the CDR3, taken from reference TRBV28 and TRBJ2-7): DVKVTQSSRYLVKRTGEKVFLECVQDMDHENMFWYRQDPGLGLRLIYFSYDVKMKEKGDIPEGYSVSREKKERFSLILESASTNQTSMYLCASRITGTAYEQYFGPGTRLTVT.

Written as DNA, the CDR3 is TGTGCCAGCAGCCCGGCCGGGGGGACGAGCTCTGGAAACACCATATATTTT. Translation: CASSPAGGTSSGNTIYF. The V call is TRBV5-5, the J call TRBJ1-3, with a weak D call TRBD1 (5 bases). Per the germline V gene, CDR1 is SGHKS and CDR2 is YYEKEE (reference sequence). CDR3 length: 17 residues. V was trimmed by 4 bases and J by 0 bases, leaving 17 bases between them.